The T cell receptor (beta chain) described here comes from a study of T-cell memory formation after mild COVID-19. As for the study in general: Clusters of TCRs were largely donor specific. Findings and caveats of the study: Clones from the second wave (peaking day 37) had unconfirmed SARS-CoV-2 specificity. Contracting clones from day 15 to 85 had balanced CD4/CD8; later expanders favoured CD4+.

This CDR3 has 14 residues. The V gene's germline CDR1 is SGHRS and CDR2 YFSETQ. V was clipped by 6 bases and J by 0 bases, with 9 bases between them. TCRdb independently ran MiXCR on the 5' RACE reads; one entry per CDR3 protein. Of over 350,000 distinct CDR3 sequences in the sample, roughly 15% are singletons; the top ten hold approximately 21%. With regard to this clonotype: Its antigen is not identified.

The genes are TRBV5-1 and TRBJ2-2, with unresolved D. The sequence was collected from a man younger than 30 who had mild COVID-19 (a few samples of this study predate the infection). Cell type and time point are not known. The material sequenced was PBMCs or a T cell subset sorted from them (not recorded which). The CDR3 region is CASTELSNTGELFF. Written as DNA, the CDR3 is TGCGCCAGCACGGAGTTATCGAACACCGGGGAGCTGTTTTTT.